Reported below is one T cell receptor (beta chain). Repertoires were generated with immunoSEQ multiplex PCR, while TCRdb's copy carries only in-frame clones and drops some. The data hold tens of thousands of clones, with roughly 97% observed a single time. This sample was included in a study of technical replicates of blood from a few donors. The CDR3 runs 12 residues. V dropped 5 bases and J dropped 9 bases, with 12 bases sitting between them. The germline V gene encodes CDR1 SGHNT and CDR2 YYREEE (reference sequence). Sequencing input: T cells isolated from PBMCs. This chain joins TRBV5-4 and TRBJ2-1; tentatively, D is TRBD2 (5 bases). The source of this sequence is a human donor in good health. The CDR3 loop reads CASRGTRIEQFF. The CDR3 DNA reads TGTGCCAGCAGGGGCACTAGGATTGAGCAGTTCTTC. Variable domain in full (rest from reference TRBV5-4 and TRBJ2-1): ETGVTQSPTHLIKTRGQQVTLRCSSQSGHNTVSWYQQALGQGPQFIFQYYREEENGRGNFPPRFSGLQFPNYSSELNVNALELDDSALYLCASRGTRIEQFFGPGTRLTVL.